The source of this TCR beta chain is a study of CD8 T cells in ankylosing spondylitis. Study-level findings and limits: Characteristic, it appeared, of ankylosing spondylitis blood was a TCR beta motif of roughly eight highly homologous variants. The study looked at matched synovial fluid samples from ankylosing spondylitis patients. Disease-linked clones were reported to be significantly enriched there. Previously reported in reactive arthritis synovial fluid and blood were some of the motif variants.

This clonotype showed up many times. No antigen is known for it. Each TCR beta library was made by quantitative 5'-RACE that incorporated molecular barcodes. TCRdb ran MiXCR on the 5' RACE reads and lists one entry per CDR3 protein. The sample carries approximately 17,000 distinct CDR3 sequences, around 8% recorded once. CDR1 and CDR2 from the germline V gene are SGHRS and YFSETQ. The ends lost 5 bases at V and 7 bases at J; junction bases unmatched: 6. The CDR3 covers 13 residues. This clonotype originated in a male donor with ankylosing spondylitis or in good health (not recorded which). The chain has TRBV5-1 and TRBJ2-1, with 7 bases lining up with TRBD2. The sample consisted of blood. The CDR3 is CASSRGTNNEQFF. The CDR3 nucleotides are TGCGCCAGCAGTCGGGGGACTAATAATGAGCAGTTCTTC.